The T cell receptor (beta chain) under discussion was sequenced for a study of vaccination and CD4 T cells after COVID-19. Turning to the study itself: Convalescent participants consisted of six males and four females, two being Hispanic.

The Oncomine TCR Beta short-read assay was applied to DNA of cultured CD4+ T cells. MiXCR, applied by TCRdb to the PCR reads, yields one record per CDR3 protein. The profile covers some 4,000 distinct CDR3 sequences, with around 50% appearing a single time and approximately 40% taken by the ten largest. Trimming pared 2 bases from V and 0 bases from J, leaving 18 bases between. The CDR3 extends over 18 amino acids. Germline V lookup: CDR1 MNHEY, CDR2 SVGAGI. This clonotype was seen a handful of times. What it recognizes is unknown. The sample's treatment: roughly 11-day PBMC culture with coronavirus spike peptide pools or control peptides (ViraFEST assay). ViraFEST sequenced TCRs after peptide-pool expansion of antigen-specific T cells.

The sequence derives from a human donor who had recovered from COVID-19. The J gene is TRBJ2-3, the V gene TRBV6-5; perhaps TRBD2 as D (7 bases). Material: CD4+ T cells from blood, cultured in vitro. The CDR3 sequence: CASSYRRIGGASTDTQYF. The CDR3 DNA sequence: TGTGCCAGCAGTTACCGCCGTATTGGGGGGGCGAGCACAGATACGCAGTATTTT.